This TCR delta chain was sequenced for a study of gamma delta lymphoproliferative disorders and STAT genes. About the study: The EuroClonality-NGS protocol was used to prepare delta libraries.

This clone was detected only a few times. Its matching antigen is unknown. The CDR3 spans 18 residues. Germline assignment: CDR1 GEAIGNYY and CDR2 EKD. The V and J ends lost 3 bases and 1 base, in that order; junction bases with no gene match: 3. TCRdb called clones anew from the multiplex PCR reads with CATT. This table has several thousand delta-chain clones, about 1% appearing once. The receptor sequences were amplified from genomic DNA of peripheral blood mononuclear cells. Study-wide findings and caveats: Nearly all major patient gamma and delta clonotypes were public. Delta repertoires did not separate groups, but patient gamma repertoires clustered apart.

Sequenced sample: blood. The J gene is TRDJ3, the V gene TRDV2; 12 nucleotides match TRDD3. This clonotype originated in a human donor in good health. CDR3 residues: CACDPGGYGSWDTRQMFF. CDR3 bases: TGTGCCTGTGACCCTGGGGGATACGGGTCCTGGGACACCCGACAGATGTTTTTC.